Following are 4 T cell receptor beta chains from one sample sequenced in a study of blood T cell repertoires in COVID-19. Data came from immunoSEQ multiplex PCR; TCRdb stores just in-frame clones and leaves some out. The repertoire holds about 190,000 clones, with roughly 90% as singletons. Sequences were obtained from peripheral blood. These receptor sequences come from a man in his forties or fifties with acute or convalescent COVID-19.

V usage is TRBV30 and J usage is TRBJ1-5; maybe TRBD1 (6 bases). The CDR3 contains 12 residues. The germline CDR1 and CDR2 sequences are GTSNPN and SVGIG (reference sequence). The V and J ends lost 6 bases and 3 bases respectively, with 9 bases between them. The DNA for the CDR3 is TGTGCCTGCGGACAGAACAATCAGCCCCAGCATTTT. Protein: CACGQNNQPQHF.

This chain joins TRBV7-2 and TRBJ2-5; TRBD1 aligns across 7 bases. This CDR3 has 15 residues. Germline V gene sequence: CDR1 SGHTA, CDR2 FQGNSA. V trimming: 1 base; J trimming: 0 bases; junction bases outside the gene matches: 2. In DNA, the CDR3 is TGTGCCAGCAGCTTAGGGGGACAGCACCAAGAGACCCAGTACTTC. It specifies CASSLGGQHQETQYF. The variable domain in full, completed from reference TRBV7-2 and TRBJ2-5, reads GAGVSQSPSNKVTEKGKDVELRCDPISGHTALYWYRQSLGQGLEFLIYFQGNSAPDKSGLPSDRFSAERTGGSVSTLTIQRTQQEDSAVYLCASSLGGQHQETQYFGPGTRLLVL.

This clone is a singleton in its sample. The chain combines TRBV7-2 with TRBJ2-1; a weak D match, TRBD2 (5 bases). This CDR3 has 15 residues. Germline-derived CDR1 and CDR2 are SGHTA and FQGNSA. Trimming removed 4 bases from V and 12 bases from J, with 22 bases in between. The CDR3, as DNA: TGTGCCAGCAGCTCCGGCCCCCGCGGGCCCTCGGGGCAGTTCTTC. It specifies CASSSGPRGPSGQFF.

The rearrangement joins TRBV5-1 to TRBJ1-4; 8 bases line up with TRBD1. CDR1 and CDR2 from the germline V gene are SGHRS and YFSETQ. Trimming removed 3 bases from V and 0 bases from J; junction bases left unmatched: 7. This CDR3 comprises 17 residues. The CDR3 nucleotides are TGCGCCAGCAGCTACGGACAGGGCCATACAACTAATGAAAAACTGTTTTTT. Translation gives CASSYGQGHTTNEKLFF.